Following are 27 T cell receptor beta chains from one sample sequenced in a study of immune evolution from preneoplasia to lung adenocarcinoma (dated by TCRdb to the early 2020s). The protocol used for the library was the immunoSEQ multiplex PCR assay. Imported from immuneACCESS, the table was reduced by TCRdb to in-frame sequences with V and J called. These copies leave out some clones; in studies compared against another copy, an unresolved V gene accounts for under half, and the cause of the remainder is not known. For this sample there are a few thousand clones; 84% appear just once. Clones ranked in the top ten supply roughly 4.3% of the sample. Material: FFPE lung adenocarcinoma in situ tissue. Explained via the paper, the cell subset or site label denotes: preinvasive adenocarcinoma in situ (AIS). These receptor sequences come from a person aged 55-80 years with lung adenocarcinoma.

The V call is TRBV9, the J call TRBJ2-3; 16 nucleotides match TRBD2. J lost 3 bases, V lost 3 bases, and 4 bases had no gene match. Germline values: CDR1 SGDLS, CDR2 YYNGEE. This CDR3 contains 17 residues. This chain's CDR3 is CASSAGLAGGMTDTQYF. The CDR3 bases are TGTGCCAGCAGCGCGGGACTAGCGGGAGGGATGACAGATACGCAGTATTTT.

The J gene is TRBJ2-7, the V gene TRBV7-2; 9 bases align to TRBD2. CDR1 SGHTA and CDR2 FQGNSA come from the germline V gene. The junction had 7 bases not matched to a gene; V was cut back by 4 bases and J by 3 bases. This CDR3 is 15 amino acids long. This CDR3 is CASSSGGRAVYEQYF. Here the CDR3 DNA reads TGTGCCAGCAGCTCAGGCGGGAGGGCCGTCTACGAGCAGTACTTC.

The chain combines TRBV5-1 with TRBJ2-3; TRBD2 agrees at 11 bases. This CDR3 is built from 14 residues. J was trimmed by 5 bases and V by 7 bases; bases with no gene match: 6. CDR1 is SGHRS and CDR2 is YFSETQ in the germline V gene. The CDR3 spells CASQVAGGGDTQYF. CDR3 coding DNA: TGCGCCAGCCAGGTAGCGGGAGGGGGAGATACGCAGTATTTT.

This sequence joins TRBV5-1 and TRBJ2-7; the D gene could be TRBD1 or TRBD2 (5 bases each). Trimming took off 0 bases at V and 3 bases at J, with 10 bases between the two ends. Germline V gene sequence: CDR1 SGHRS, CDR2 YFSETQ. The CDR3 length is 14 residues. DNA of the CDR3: TGCGCCAGCAGCTTGGGAGGGGTCGGCTACGAGCAGTACTTC. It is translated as CASSLGGVGYEQYF.

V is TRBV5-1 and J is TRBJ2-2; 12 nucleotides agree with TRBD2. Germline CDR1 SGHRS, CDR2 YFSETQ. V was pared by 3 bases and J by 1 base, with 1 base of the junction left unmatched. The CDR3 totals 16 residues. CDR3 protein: CASSSGLAGNTGELFF. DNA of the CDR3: TGCGCCAGCAGCTCGGGACTAGCGGGGAACACCGGGGAGCTGTTTTTT.

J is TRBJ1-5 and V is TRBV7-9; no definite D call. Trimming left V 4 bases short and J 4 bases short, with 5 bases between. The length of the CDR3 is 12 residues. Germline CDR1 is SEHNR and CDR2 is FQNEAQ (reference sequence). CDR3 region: CASSWLNQPQHF. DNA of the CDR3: TGTGCCAGCAGCTGGCTAAATCAGCCCCAGCATTTT.

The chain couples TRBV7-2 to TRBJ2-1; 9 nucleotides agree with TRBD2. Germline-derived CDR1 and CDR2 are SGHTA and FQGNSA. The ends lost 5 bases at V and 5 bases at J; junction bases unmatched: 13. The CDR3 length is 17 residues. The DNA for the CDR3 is TGTGCCAGCAGCCGACGGCTGGGACTAGCAGATAACAATGAGCAGTTCTTC. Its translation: CASSRRLGLADNNEQFF.

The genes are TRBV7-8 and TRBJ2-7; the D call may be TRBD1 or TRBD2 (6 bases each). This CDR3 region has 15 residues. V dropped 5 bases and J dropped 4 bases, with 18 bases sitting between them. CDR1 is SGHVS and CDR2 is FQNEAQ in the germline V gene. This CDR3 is CASSKVGGTEYEQYF. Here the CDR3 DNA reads TGTGCCAGCAGCAAAGTAGGGGGGACTGAATACGAGCAGTACTTC.

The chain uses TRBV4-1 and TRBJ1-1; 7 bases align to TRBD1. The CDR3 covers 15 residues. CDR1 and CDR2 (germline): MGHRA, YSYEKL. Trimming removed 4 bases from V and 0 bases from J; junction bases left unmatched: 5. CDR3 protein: CASSPQGNVNTEAFF. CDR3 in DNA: TGCGCCAGCAGCCCACAGGGGAACGTGAACACTGAAGCTTTCTTT.

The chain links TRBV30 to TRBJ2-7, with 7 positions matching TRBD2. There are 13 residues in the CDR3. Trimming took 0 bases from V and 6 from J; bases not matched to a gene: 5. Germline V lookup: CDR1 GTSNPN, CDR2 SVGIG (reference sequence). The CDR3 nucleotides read TGTGCCTGGAGTGTACTGAGCGGGACCGAGCAGTACTTC. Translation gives CAWSVLSGTEQYF.

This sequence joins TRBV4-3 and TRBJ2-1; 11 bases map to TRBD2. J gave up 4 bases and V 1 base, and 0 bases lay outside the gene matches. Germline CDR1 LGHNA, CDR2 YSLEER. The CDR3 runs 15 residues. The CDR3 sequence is CASSQGLAGYNEQFF. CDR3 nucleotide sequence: TGCGCCAGCAGCCAAGGACTAGCGGGGTACAATGAGCAGTTCTTC.

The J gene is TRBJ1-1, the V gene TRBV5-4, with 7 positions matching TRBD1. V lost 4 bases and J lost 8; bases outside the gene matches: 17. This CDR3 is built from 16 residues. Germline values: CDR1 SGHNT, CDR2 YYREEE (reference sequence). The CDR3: CASSPRQGLGNSEAFF. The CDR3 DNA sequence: TGTGCCAGCAGCCCTCGACAGGGACTTGGTAATAGCGAAGCTTTCTTT.

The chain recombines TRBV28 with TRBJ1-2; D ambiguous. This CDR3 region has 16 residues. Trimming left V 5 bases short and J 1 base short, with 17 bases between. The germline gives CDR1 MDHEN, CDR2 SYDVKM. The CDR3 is CASSLTLPPLNYGYTF. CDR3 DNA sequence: TGTGCCAGCAGTCTTACACTGCCCCCCCTTAACTATGGCTACACCTTC.

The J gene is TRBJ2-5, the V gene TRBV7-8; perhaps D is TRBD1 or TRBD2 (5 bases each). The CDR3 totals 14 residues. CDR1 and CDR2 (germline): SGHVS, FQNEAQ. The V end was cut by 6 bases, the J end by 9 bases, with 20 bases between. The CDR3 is CASSSGTAGLAQYF. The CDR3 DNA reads TGTGCCAGCAGTTCCGGGACGGCCGGGTTGGCCCAGTACTTC.

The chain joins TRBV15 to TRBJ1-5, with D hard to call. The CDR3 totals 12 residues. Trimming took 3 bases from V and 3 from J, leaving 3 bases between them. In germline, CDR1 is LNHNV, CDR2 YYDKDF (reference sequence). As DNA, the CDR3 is TGTGCCACCAGCAGCTCCAATCAGCCCCAGCATTTT. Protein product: CATSSSNQPQHF.

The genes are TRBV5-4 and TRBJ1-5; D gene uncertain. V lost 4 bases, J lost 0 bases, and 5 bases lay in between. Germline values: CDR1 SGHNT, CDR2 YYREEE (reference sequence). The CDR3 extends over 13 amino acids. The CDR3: CASSLDSNQPQHF. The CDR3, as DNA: TGTGCCAGCAGCCTCGATAGCAATCAGCCCCAGCATTTT.

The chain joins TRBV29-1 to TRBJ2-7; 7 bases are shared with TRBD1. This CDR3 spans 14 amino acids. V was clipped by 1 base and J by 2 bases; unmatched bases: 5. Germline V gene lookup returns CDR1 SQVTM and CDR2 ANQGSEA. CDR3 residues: CSVEASGQTYEQYF. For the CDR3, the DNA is TGCAGCGTTGAAGCCTCGGGACAGACCTACGAGCAGTACTTC.

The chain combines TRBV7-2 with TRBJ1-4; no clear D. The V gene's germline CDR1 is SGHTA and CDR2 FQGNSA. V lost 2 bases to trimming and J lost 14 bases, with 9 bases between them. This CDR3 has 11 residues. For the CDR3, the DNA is TGTGCCAGCAGCTTAACGTCTCGCCTGTTTTTT. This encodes CASSLTSRLFF.

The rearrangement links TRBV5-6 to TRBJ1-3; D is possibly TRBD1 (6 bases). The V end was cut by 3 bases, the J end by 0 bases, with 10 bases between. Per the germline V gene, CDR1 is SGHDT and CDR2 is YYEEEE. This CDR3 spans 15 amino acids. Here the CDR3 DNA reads TGTGCCAGCAGCTCCCGGGACACCTCTGGAAACACCATATATTTT. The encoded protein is CASSSRDTSGNTIYF.

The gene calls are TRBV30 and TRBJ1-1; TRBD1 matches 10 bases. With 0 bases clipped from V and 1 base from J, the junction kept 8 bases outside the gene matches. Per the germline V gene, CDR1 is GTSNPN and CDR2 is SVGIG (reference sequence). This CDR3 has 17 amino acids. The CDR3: CAWSVRDRGRENTEAFF. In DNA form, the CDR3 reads TGTGCCTGGAGTGTACGGGACAGGGGTCGGGAGAACACTGAAGCTTTCTTT.

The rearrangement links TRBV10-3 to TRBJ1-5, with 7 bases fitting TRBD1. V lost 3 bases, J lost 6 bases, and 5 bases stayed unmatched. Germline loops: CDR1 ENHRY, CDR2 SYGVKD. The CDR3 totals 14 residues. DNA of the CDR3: TGTGCCATCAGTGAAGGGGAGGGGGCTCAGCCCCAGCATTTT. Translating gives CAISEGEGAQPQHF.

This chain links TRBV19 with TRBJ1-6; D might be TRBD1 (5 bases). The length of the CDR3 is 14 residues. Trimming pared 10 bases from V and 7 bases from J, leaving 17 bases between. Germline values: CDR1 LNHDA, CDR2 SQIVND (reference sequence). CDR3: CATRASGLNSPLHF. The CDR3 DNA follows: TGTGCCACCCGGGCTTCAGGGTTGAATTCACCCCTCCACTTT.

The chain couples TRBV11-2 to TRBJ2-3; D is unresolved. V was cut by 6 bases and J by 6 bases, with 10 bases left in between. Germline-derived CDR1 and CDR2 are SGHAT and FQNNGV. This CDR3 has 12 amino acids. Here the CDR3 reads CASRDRPDTQYF. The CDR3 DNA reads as TGTGCCAGCAGGGATCGCCCCGATACGCAGTATTTT.

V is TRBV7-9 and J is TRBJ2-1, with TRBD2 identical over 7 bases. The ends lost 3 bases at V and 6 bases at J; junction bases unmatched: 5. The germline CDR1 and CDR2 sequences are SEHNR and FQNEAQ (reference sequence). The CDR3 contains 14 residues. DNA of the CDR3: TGTGCCAGCAGCTTTTGGCGGGAGTCCAATGAGCAGTTCTTC. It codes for CASSFWRESNEQFF.

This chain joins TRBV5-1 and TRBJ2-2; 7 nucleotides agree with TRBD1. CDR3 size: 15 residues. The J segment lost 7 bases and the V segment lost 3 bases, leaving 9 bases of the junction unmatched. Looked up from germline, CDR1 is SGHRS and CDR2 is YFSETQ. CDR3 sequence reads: CASSSEGGSGGELFF. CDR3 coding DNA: TGCGCCAGCAGCTCGGAAGGGGGCAGCGGCGGGGAGCTGTTTTTT.

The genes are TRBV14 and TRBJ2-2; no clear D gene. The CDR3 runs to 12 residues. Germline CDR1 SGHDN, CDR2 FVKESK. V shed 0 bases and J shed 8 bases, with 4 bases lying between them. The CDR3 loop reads CASSQDRGELFF. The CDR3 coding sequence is TGTGCCAGCAGCCAAGATAGGGGGGAGCTGTTTTTT. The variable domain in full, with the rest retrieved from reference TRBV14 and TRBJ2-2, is EAGVTQFPSHSVIEKGQTVTLRCDPISGHDNLYWYRRVMGKEIKFLLHFVKESKQDESGMPNNRFLAERTGGTYSTLKVQPAELEDSGVYFCASSQDRGELFFGEGSRLTVL.

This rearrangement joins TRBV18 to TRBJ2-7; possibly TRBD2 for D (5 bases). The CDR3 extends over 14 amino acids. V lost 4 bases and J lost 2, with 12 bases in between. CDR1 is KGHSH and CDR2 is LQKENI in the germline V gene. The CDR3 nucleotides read TGTGCCAGCTCACAGGGAGCAGGTCCCTACGAGCAGTACTTC. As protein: CASSQGAGPYEQYF.